Below, 24 T cell receptor beta chains from the same sample are listed, as sequenced in a study of identical twins. TCRdb reprocessed the 5' RACE reads via MiXCR and lists one record per CDR3 protein. Of some 560,000 distinct CDR3 sequences in the sample, more than 9% are singletons; the top ten hold approximately 3.2%. The same data also went into a second study, on yellow fever vaccine responses in identical twins.

Sequenced sample: PBMCs. The source is a woman aged 18 to 35 in good health.

This clonotype was counted many times. The chain employs TRBV28 and TRBJ2-3; 10 bases fit TRBD2. Germline CDR1 is MDHEN and CDR2 is SYDVKM. This CDR3 has 16 amino acids. V was clipped by 1 base and J by 2 bases; unmatched bases: 3. The CDR3 DNA is TGTGCCAGCAGTTTATCTAGCGGGAGATTCACAGATACGCAGTATTTT. Translating gives CASSLSSGRFTDTQYF.

The chain uses TRBV27 and TRBJ1-2; tentative D call: TRBD1 (6 bases). Germline CDR1 reads MNHEY; CDR2 reads SMNVEV (reference sequence). V lost 0 bases to trimming and J lost 5 bases, with 19 bases between them. This CDR3 has 17 amino acids. DNA for the CDR3: TGTGCCAGCAGTTTATCAAGGTCGGGGGGCGCCCAGTATGGCTACACCTTC. This sequence encodes CASSLSRSGGAQYGYTF.

This chain links TRBV29-1 with TRBJ2-1; TRBD2 is a possible D gene (6 bases). CDR3 length: 12 residues. CDR1 is SQVTM and CDR2 is ANQGSEA in the germline V gene. V was shortened by 4 bases and J by 5 bases, with 9 bases between the two germline ends. DNA for the CDR3: TGCAGCGTTGGGGGGGTAAACAATGAGCAGTTCTTC. Translation: CSVGGVNNEQFF.

This chain connects TRBV7-9 to TRBJ2-1; D remains ambiguous. V lost 2 bases and J lost 4, with 9 bases in between. The length of the CDR3 is 14 residues. Germline CDR1 is SEHNR and CDR2 is FQNEAQ (reference sequence). The CDR3 DNA sequence: TGTGCCAGCAGCTTACCCGCGGATTACAATGAGCAGTTCTTC. This translates into CASSLPADYNEQFF.

This clonotype has a count of ten or more. This chain uses TRBV14 with TRBJ2-7; 11 nucleotides match TRBD1. Germline V gives CDR1 SGHDN, CDR2 FVKESK. V lost 2 bases to trimming and J lost 7 bases; unmatched junction nucleotides: 10. The CDR3 extends over 16 amino acids. In DNA form, the CDR3 reads TGTGCCAGCAGCCAAATCCCGGGACAGGGGGTGAGGGAGCAGTACTTC. Its protein product is CASSQIPGQGVREQYF.

This clonotype was recorded a few times. The CDR3 sequence: CASTGIGLAAYNEQFF. CDR3 DNA sequence: TGCGCCAGCACGGGGATAGGACTAGCGGCTTACAATGAGCAGTTCTTC. The chain employs TRBV5-1 and TRBJ2-1; 10 bases map to TRBD2. CDR3 size: 16 residues. V was pared by 6 bases and J by 4 bases, with 10 bases of the junction left unmatched. Per the germline V gene, CDR1 is SGHRS and CDR2 is YFSETQ.

V is TRBV12-3 or TRBV12-4 and J is TRBJ1-5, with D possibly being TRBD1 (6 bases). CDR3 length: 17 amino acids. V was shortened by 2 bases and J by 2 bases, with 16 bases between the two germline ends. CDR3 sequence (DNA): TGTGCCAGCAGTTTATCACCTTATGAGGGGGGCAATCAGCCCCAGCATTTT. Translated: CASSLSPYEGGNQPQHF.

This clonotype occurred many times. The rearrangement uses TRBV7-9 and TRBJ2-1; no definite D call. There are 12 residues in the CDR3. V lost 2 bases to trimming and J lost 7 bases, with 6 bases between them. Germline V CDR1 and CDR2: SEHNR, FQNEAQ (reference sequence). The CDR3 DNA is TGTGCCAGCAGCTTACCCGGGAATGAGCAGTTCTTC. Protein sequence: CASSLPGNEQFF. The full variable domain, in which reference TRBV7-9 and TRBJ2-1 provide the parts outside the CDR3, is DTGVSQNPRHKITKRGQNVTFRCDPISEHNRLYWYRQTLGQGPEFLTYFQNEAQLEKSRLLSDRFSAERPKGSFSTLEIQRTEQGDSAMYLCASSLPGNEQFFGPGTRLTVL.

This clonotype has at least ten counts. The chain joins TRBV20-1 to TRBJ2-5, with 10 nucleotides matching TRBD2. In germline, CDR1 is DFQATT, CDR2 SNEGSKA (reference sequence). This CDR3 is 15 amino acids long. V shed 4 bases and J 5 bases; nucleotides not matched to a gene: 10. The CDR3 coding sequence is TGCAGTGCTATTCGGGGTAGCGGGAGGTTGGAGACCCAGTACTTC. Encoded protein: CSAIRGSGRLETQYF.

This clonotype was picked up a small number of times. The chain has TRBV21-1 and TRBJ2-7; the table calls TRBD2, which could not be checked here. TRBV21-1 is a known pseudogene. This CDR3 spans 15 amino acids. The CDR3 nucleotides are TGTGCCAGCAGCAAAGGGGACTTCATTCCTTACGAGCAGTACTTC. The encoded protein is CASSKGDFIPYEQYF.

This clonotype was counted ten times or more. The J gene is TRBJ2-3, the V gene TRBV9; D is uncertain. This CDR3 is built from 12 residues. From germline, CDR1 is SGDLS and CDR2 YYNGEE. V lost 0 bases and J 4 bases, leaving 3 bases between the germline ends. The DNA of the CDR3 is TGTGCCAGCAGCGTAGCTGCAGATACGCAGTATTTT. It codes for CASSVAADTQYF.

Many counts were recorded for this clonotype. This chain connects TRBV5-1 to TRBJ2-5; TRBD1 is a possible D gene (5 bases). The CDR3 contains 15 residues. Trimming removed 4 bases at V and 5 bases at J, with 18 bases between. Germline lookup yields CDR1 SGHRS and CDR2 YFSETQ. DNA of the CDR3: TGCGCCAGCAGCCTCGACAGTCAAGTAGGGGAGACCCAGTACTTC. This encodes CASSLDSQVGETQYF.

This clonotype was seen more than once but under ten times. V and J are TRBV5-1 and TRBJ2-2; D is ambiguous. The CDR3 extends over 14 amino acids. Germline V CDR1 and CDR2: SGHRS, YFSETQ. Trimming cost V 2 bases and J 4 bases, with 9 bases left between them. The DNA of the CDR3 is TGCGCCAGCAGCTTATCACCCTCCACCGGGGAGCTGTTTTTT. Translated, it gives CASSLSPSTGELFF.

The J gene is TRBJ2-7, the V gene TRBV20-1; 14 positions match TRBD2. The CDR3 length is 14 residues. The V gene's germline CDR1 is DFQATT and CDR2 SNEGSKA (reference sequence). With V trimmed by 3 bases and J by 5 bases, 3 bases remained unmatched. Here the CDR3 reads CSARGTSGSHEQYF. For the CDR3, the DNA is TGCAGTGCTAGGGGGACTAGCGGGAGCCACGAGCAGTACTTC.

This clonotype has just a few counts. The chain has TRBV4-2 and TRBJ2-7, with 9 bases that match TRBD2. The CDR3 spans 14 residues. With 2 bases clipped from V and 3 bases from J, the junction kept 2 bases outside the gene matches. Germline V gene lookup returns CDR1 LGHNA and CDR2 YNFKEQ. CDR3 DNA sequence: TGTGCCAGCAGCCAACTAGCGGGACACTACGAGCAGTACTTC. Translation gives CASSQLAGHYEQYF.

In its sample, this clonotype was seen a few times. The rearrangement uses TRBV7-9 and TRBJ2-1; 12 positions match TRBD2. Trimming at V came to 8 bases and at J to 5 bases, leaving 13 bases not matched to a gene. The CDR3 sequence is 17 residues long. Germline assignment: CDR1 SEHNR and CDR2 FQNEAQ (reference sequence). The CDR3 region has the DNA TGTGCCAGCGTCCTAAGGTCATCTAGCGGGAGGGACAATGAGCAGTTCTTC. The encoded protein is CASVLRSSSGRDNEQFF.

In this sample, this clonotype turned up many times. This chain links TRBV12-3 or TRBV12-4 with TRBJ2-1; D call uncertain. The CDR3 has 15 residues. V was pared by 1 base and J by 2 bases, with 9 bases between. DNA of the CDR3: TGTGCCAGCAGTTTAGATGGGAAGACCTACAATGAGCAGTTCTTC. Translation gives CASSLDGKTYNEQFF.

This clonotype occurred many times. The chain employs TRBV15 and TRBJ2-3, with 9 bases that match TRBD2. V lost 1 base and J lost 1; bases outside the gene matches: 6. This CDR3 is built from 17 residues. Germline loops: CDR1 LNHNV, CDR2 YYDKDF (reference sequence). CDR3 in amino acids: CATSRVYQRGGTDTQYF. The CDR3 DNA reads TGTGCCACCAGCAGAGTCTACCAGCGGGGGGGCACAGATACGCAGTATTTT. The variable domain in full, completed from reference TRBV15 and TRBJ2-3, reads DAMVIQNPRYQVTQFGKPVTLSCSQTLNHNVMYWYQQKSSQAPKLLFHYYDKDFNNEADTPDNFQSRRPNTSFCFLDIRSPGLGDTAMYLCATSRVYQRGGTDTQYFGPGTRLTVL.

This clonotype was detected many times. The chain joins TRBV7-2 to TRBJ2-3; no definite D call. This CDR3 region has 13 residues. Trimming cost V 5 bases and J 5 bases, with 11 bases left between them. Germline CDR1 SGHTA, CDR2 FQGNSA. The CDR3 coding sequence is TGTGCCAGCAGCGGGATATCGGGAGATACGCAGTATTTT. Translated, it gives CASSGISGDTQYF.

This clonotype was recorded many times. The chain joins TRBV12-3 or TRBV12-4 to TRBJ2-3, with D perhaps assigned TRBD1 or TRBD2 (5 bases each). CDR3 length: 15 amino acids. Trimming cost V 3 bases and J 1 base, with 11 bases left between them. The CDR3 DNA follows: TGTGCCAGCAGTTTCCCGGGGCGCGGCACAGATACGCAGTATTTT. Protein: CASSFPGRGTDTQYF.

The chain is built from TRBV27 and TRBJ2-7; D may match TRBD1 or TRBD2 (6 bases each). CDR1 is MNHEY and CDR2 is SMNVEV in the germline V gene (reference sequence). Deletions cut 5 bases from V and 4 bases from J, with 12 bases between. The length of the CDR3 is 13 residues. The CDR3 loop is CASSKPGAYEQYF. In DNA, the CDR3 is TGTGCCAGCAGTAAACCGGGGGCTTACGAGCAGTACTTC.

V gene TRBV7-2 combines with J gene TRBJ1-6; 7 positions match TRBD1. Per the germline V gene, CDR1 is SGHTA and CDR2 is FQGNSA. The CDR3 is 15 residues long. Unmatched junction bases numbered 1, after V lost 0 bases and J lost 5 bases. Written as DNA, the CDR3 is TGTGCCAGCAGCTTAGCGGGACAGCATAATTCACCCCTCCACTTT. It is translated as CASSLAGQHNSPLHF.

This rearrangement joins TRBV10-3 to TRBJ2-1; D is uncertain. The V end was cut by 0 bases, the J end by 12 bases, with 9 bases between. CDR1 ENHRY and CDR2 SYGVKD come from the germline V gene. CDR3 length equals 12 residues. Here the CDR3 reads CAISESTFGQFF. CDR3 in DNA: TGTGCCATCAGTGAGTCGACCTTCGGGCAGTTCTTC.

This chain links TRBV12-3 or TRBV12-4 with TRBJ2-1; TRBD2 agrees at 14 bases. The CDR3 runs to 16 residues. Trimming took 6 bases from V and 1 from J; bases not matched to a gene: 2. Written as DNA, the CDR3 is TGTGCCAGCAGAGGGACTAGCGGGAGTTCCTACAATGAGCAGTTCTTC. It encodes CASRGTSGSSYNEQFF.